The rows below give T cell receptor beta chains drawn from one sample of a study of shared clonotypes between healthy human individuals. Profiled with immunoSEQ multiplex PCR; TCRdb holds only in-frame clones, not every one. The sample holds about 2 million clones, about 94% seen once. Sequencing input: naive CD8+ T cells sorted from blood. The receptors were sampled from a man between 18 and 35 years old in good health. Both conserved end residues are part of each CDR3. Fields, in order: D gene, V gene, J gene, CDR3 protein. A D gene is named only where the DNA matches it firmly.

TRBD2	TRBV6-6	TRBJ2-4	CASSPPGGAQNIQYF
-	TRBV28	TRBJ1-3	CASTPDPFSGNTIYF
-	TRBV7-7	TRBJ2-1	CASSLAELNEQFF
-	TRBV4-1	TRBJ2-7	CASSEQRAYEQYF
-	TRBV28	TRBJ2-7	CASSDSWREGEEQYF
TRBD2	TRBV7-9	TRBJ2-7	CASSLAGGAYEQYF
-	TRBV11-2	TRBJ1-5	CASSLGDGSNQPQHF
-	TRBV4-1	TRBJ2-7	CASSQGQRNYEQYF
-	TRBV9	TRBJ2-7	CASSLRPGTATYEQYF
-	TRBV7-8	TRBJ1-1	CASSPPSIPNTEAFF
-	TRBV10-1	TRBJ2-3	CASSELGDYNTDTQYF
-	TRBV19	TRBJ1-1	CASSSIGGSEAFF
-	TRBV9	TRBJ2-7	CASSVGSVPSYEQYF
TRBD1	TRBV7-8	TRBJ2-7	CASSLAPVTGSYEQYF
-	TRBV6-5	TRBJ1-4	CASSYSERPHEKLFF
-	TRBV6-5	TRBJ1-2	CASSLDAFYGYTF
TRBD1	TRBV13	TRBJ2-7	CASSLSDRVAEQYF
-	TRBV11-2	TRBJ2-2	CASSLGVRGNTGELFF
TRBD1	TRBV7-6	TRBJ2-7	CASSSRTGGTYEQYF
TRBD1	TRBV5-4	TRBJ2-5	CASSLDRGQETQYF
-	TRBV13	TRBJ2-7	CASSLEGASSYEQYF
TRBD1	TRBV5-1	TRBJ1-4	CASSLRDRGGINEKLFF
TRBD1	TRBV27	TRBJ2-7	CASSYDRAVNEQYF
TRBD2	TRBV13	TRBJ2-2	CASSSTSGANTGELFF
TRBD2	TRBV27	TRBJ2-2	CASSFLAGGRGTGELFF
TRBD1	TRBV5-4	TRBJ1-2	CASSFQGAGYGYTF
TRBD2	TRBV5-1	TRBJ2-3	CASSLRTSGPSFTDTQYF
-	TRBV4-3	TRBJ2-7	CASSQGPGPAYEQYF
-	TRBV7-8	TRBJ1-1	CASSFLEVNTEAFF
-	TRBV30	TRBJ2-3	CAWSVMSDTQYF
-	TRBV6-1	TRBJ2-7	CASSIRTSYEQYF
-	TRBV7-9	TRBJ2-5	CASRSGGRETQYF
TRBD1	TRBV6-5	TRBJ1-2	CASSYSGQGDGYTF
TRBD2	TRBV2	TRBJ2-7	CASSTSDSYEQYF
-	TRBV11-2	TRBJ2-1	CASSLGIAPLNEQFF
-	TRBV5-4	TRBJ2-1	CASSPEQNEQFF
TRBD2	TRBV4-1	TRBJ2-5	CASSQVSPSGSGWTQYF
-	TRBV30	TRBJ1-1	CAWVGANTEAFF
TRBD1	TRBV19	TRBJ2-7	CATLWPLATGGYEQYF
-	TRBV4-3	TRBJ2-2	CASSPKRDVGELFF
-	TRBV11-2	TRBJ2-7	CASSLGSALEQYF
TRBD1	TRBV4-1	TRBJ2-7	CASSQEAGQGYEQYF
-	TRBV27	TRBJ1-2	CASSLSPTGRAGYTF
TRBD2	TRBV15	TRBJ2-7	CATSRDRGLAGHPQYF
TRBD1	TRBV4-3	TRBJ1-2	CASSQEGDTGAYYGYTF
-	TRBV2	TRBJ2-7	CASSGQTYEQYF
-	TRBV6-5	TRBJ2-3	CASSSMDRWYF
-	TRBV9	TRBJ2-7	CASSSRWGDNEQYF
-	TRBV27	TRBJ2-2	CASSPIWGDGELFF
-	TRBV19	TRBJ2-7	CASSIQQGVREQYF
TRBD2	TRBV7-9	TRBJ2-2	CASSLLIAGNTGELFF
-	TRBV5-6	TRBJ1-5	CASSPGANQPQHF
-	TRBV6-1	TRBJ2-6	CASSELGTGPFGANVLTF
-	TRBV6-6	TRBJ2-3	CASSSTGADTQYF
-	TRBV7-2	TRBJ1-4	CASSETGVRTNEKLFF